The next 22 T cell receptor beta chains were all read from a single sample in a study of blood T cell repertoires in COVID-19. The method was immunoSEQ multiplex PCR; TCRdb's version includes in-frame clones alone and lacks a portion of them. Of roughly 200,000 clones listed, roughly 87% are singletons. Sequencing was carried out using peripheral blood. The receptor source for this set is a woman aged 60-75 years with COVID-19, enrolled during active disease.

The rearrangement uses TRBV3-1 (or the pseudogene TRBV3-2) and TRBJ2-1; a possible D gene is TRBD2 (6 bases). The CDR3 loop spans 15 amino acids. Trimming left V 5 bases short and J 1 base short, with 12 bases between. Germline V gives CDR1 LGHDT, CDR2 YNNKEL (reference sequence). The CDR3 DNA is TGTGCCAGCAGCTTAGTAGCGGATTCCTACAATGAGCAGTTCTTC. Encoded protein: CASSLVADSYNEQFF.

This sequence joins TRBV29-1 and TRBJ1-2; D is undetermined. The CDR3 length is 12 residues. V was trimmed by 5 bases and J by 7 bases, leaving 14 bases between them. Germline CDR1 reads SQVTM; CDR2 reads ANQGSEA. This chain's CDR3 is CSVPDTDGGYTF. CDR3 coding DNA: TGCAGCGTTCCCGACACTGACGGTGGCTACACCTTC.

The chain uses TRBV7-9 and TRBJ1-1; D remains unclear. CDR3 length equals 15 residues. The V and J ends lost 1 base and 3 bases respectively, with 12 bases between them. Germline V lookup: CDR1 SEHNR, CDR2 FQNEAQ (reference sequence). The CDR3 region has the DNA TGTGCCAGCAGCTTAGATGTGAGGTTGGACACTGAAGCTTTCTTT. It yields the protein CASSLDVRLDTEAFF.

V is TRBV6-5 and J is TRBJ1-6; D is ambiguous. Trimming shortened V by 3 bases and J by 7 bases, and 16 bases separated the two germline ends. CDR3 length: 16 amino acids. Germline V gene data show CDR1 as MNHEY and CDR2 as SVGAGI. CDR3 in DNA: TGTGCCAGCAGTTATGGGAGGAACAAGATGAATTCACCCCTCCACTTT. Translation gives CASSYGRNKMNSPLHF.

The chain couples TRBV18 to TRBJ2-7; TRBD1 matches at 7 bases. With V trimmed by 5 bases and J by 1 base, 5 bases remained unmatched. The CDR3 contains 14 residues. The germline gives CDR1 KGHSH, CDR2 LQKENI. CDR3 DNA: TGTGCCAGCTCAGAGTACAGGGGATCCTACGAGCAGTACGTC. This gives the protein CASSEYRGSYEQYV.

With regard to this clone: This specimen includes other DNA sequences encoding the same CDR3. The CDR3 DNA is TGCGCCAGCAGCTTAGGACTAGCGGGCAATGAGCAGTTCTTC. It encodes CASSLGLAGNEQFF. This chain links TRBV5-1 with TRBJ2-1; 11 bases match TRBD2. V shed 2 bases and J 6 bases; nucleotides not matched to a gene: 1. Per the germline V gene, CDR1 is SGHRS and CDR2 is YFSETQ. This CDR3 has 14 residues.

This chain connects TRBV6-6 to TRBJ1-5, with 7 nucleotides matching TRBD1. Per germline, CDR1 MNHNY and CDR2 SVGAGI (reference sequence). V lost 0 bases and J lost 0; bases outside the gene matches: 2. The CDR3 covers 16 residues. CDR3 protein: CASSYSTGNSNQPQHF. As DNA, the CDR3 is TGTGCCAGCAGTTACTCGACAGGGAATAGCAATCAGCCCCAGCATTTT.

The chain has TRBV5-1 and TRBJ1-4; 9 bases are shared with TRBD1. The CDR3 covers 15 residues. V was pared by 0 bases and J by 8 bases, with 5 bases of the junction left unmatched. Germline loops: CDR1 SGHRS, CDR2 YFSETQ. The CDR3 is CASSLEGTGLEKLFF. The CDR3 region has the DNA TGCGCCAGCAGCTTGGAAGGGACAGGGCTCGAAAAACTGTTTTTT.

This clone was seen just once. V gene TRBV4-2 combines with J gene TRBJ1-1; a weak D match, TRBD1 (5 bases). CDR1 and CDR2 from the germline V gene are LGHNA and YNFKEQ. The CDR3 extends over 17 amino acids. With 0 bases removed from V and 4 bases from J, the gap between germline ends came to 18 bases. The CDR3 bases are TGTGCCAGCAGCCAAGATCACCAGGCGGGGGTAGGCACTGAAGCTTTCTTT. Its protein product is CASSQDHQAGVGTEAFF.

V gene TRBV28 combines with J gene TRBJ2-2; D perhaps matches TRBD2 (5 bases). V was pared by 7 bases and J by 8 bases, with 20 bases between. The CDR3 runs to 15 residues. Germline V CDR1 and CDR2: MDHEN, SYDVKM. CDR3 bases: TGTGCCAGCAACGAACGCCGGGATCGACGGGGGGAGCTGTTTTTT. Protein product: CASNERRDRRGELFF.

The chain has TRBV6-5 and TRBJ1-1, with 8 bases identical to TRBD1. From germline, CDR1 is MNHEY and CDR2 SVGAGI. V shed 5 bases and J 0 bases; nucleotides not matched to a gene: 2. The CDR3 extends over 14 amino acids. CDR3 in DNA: TGTGCCAGCAGTCGACAGGGGATGAACACTGAAGCTTTCTTT. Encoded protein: CASSRQGMNTEAFF.

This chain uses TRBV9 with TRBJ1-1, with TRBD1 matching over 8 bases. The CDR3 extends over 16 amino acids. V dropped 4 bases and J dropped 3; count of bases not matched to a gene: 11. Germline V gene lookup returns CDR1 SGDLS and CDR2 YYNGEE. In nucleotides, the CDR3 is TGTGCCAGCAGCCCAACCGACAGGGGCTGGGACACTGAAGCTTTCTTT. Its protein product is CASSPTDRGWDTEAFF.

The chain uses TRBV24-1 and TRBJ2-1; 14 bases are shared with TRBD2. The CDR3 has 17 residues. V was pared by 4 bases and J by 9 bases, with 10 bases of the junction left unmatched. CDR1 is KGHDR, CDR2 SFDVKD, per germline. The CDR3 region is CATSEHRLAGGRGEQFF. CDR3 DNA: TGTGCCACCAGTGAGCATAGACTAGCGGGAGGGAGGGGTGAGCAGTTCTTC.

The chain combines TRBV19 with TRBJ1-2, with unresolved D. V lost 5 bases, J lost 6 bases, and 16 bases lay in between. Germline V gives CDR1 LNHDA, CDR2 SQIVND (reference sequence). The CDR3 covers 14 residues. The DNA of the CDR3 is TGTGCCAGTAGTCTGGGAGTGGCTGGCGATGGCTACACCTTC. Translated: CASSLGVAGDGYTF.

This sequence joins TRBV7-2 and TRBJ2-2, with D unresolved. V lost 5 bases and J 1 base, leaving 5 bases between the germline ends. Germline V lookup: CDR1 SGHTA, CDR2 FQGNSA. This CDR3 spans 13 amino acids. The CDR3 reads CASSPRNTGELFF. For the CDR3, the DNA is TGTGCCAGCAGCCCCAGGAACACCGGGGAGCTGTTTTTT.

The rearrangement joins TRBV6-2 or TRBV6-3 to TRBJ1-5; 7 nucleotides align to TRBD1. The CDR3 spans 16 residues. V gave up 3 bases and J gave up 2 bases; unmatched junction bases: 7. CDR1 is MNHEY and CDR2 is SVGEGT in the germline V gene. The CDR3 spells CASSYSRQGRNQPQHF. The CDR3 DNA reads TGTGCCAGCAGTTATAGCCGACAGGGCCGCAATCAGCCCCAGCATTTT.

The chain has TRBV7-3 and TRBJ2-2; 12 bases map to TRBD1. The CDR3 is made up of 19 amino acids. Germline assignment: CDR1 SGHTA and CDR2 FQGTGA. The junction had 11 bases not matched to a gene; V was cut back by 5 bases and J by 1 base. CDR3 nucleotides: TGTGCCAGCAGCCCGGGACAGGGGGCGCCCCGAGGGAACACCGGGGAGCTGTTTTTT. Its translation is CASSPGQGAPRGNTGELFF.

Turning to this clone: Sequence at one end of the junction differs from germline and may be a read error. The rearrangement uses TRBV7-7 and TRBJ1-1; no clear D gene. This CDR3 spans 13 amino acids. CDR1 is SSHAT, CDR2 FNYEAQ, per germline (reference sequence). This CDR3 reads CASSLDSNTEAFF. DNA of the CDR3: TGTGCTAGCAGCTTAGATTCAAACACTGAAGCTTTCTTT.

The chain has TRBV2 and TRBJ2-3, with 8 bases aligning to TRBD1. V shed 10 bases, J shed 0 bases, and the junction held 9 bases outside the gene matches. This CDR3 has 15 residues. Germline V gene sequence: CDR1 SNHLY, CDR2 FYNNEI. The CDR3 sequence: CATTPGQGSTDTQYF. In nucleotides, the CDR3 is TGTGCCACCACCCCCGGACAGGGAAGCACAGATACGCAGTATTTT.

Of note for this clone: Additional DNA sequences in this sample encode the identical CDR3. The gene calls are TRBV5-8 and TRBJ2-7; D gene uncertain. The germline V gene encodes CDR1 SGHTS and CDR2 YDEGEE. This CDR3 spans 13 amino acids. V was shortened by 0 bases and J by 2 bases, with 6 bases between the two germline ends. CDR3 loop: CASSLAGTYEQYV. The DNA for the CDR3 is TGTGCCAGCAGCTTGGCGGGTACCTACGAGCAGTACGTC.

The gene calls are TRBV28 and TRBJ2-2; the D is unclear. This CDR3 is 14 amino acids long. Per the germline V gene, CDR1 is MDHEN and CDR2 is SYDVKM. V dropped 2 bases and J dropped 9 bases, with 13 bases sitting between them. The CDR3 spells CASSLVQAHRELFF. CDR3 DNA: TGTGCCAGCAGTTTAGTGCAGGCCCACCGGGAGCTGTTTTTT.

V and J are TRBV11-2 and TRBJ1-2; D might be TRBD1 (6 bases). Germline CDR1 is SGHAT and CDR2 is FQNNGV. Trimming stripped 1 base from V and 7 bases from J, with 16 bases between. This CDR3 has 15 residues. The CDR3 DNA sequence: TGTGCCAGCAGCTTAGGTCAGGGGTCGTTAGGTGGCTACACCTTC. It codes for CASSLGQGSLGGYTF.